Below, 30 T cell receptor beta chains from the same sample are listed, as sequenced in a study of T cells in Graves' hyperthyroidism and ophthalmopathy. The investigators amplified TCR beta CDR3 regions from RNA transcripts. Initially, a first-round RT-PCR of the TCR CDR3 employed the HTBI primer set. Each CDR3 protein is one row after TCRdb ran MiXCR on the multiplex PCR reads. The sample lists fewer than 600,000 distinct CDR3 sequences; under 15% were seen once. The sequenced sample was blood. The source of these receptors is a woman aged 18-35 years with Graves' hyperthyroidism.

V gene TRBV15 combines with J gene TRBJ1-5; tentative D call: TRBD1 (6 bases). The V end was cut by 6 bases, the J end by 0 bases, with 15 bases between. Germline CDR1 is LNHNV and CDR2 is YYDKDF (reference sequence). This CDR3 has 16 residues. This chain's CDR3 is CATRITGKTSNQPQHF. CDR3 DNA sequence: TGTGCCACCAGGATTACAGGGAAAACTAGCAATCAGCCCCAGCATTTT.

The sample holds many counts of this clonotype. The chain uses TRBV6-2 or TRBV6-3 and TRBJ2-2, with D perhaps assigned TRBD1 or TRBD2 (6 bases each). The length of the CDR3 is 15 residues. V dropped 8 bases and J dropped 3 bases, with 16 bases sitting between them. Germline V gene data show CDR1 as MNHEY and CDR2 as SVGEGT. The CDR3 sequence is CASGRGTRYTGELFF. CDR3 in DNA: TGTGCCAGCGGCCGCGGGACACGGTACACCGGGGAGCTGTTTTTT.

This clonotype was found a few times. It may be a read error: a sequence one base away is much more abundant. The V and J genes are TRBV18 and TRBJ1-1; weak D call: TRBD1 (6 bases). The CDR3 contains 14 residues. Germline V gene sequence: CDR1 KGHSH, CDR2 LQKENI. CDR3 DNA sequence: TGTGCCGGCTCCCGGGGGACAATGAACACTGAAGCTTTCTTT. Its translation is CAGSRGTMNTEAFF. The full variable domain, its missing parts supplied by reference TRBV18 and TRBJ1-1, is NAGVMQNPRHLVRRRGQEARLRCSPMKGHSHVYWYRQLPEEGLKFMVYLQKENIIDESGMPKERFSAEFPKEGPSILRIQQVVRGDSAAYFCAGSRGTMNTEAFFGQGTRLTVV.

Ten or more counts support this clonotype. CDR3 region: CASSILLFVSDRQYF. The DNA of the CDR3 is TGTGCCAGCAGTATTTTGTTGTTTGTAAGTGATCGACAGTACTTC. This chain joins TRBV12-3 or TRBV12-4 and TRBJ2-4; D is ambiguous. V was cut by 5 bases and J by 13 bases, with 24 bases left in between. The CDR3 sequence is 15 residues long.

This clonotype has just a few counts. A single base separates this from a much larger clone, so it may be a read error. The gene calls are TRBV2 and TRBJ2-1, with 8 bases fitting TRBD1. The CDR3 loop spans 18 amino acids. Trimming took 3 bases from V and 2 from J; bases not matched to a gene: 12. Germline V lookup: CDR1 SNHLY, CDR2 FYNNEI. CDR3 residues: CASSDVVAGGHPYNEQFF. CDR3 DNA sequence: TGTGCCAGCAGTGACGTTGTGGCAGGGGGCCACCCCTACAATGAGCAGTTCTTC.

This clonotype was detected ten times or more. The chain couples TRBV10-3 to TRBJ1-6; a weak D match, TRBD1 (6 bases). The CDR3 has 13 amino acids. The V end lost 4 bases, the J end lost 8 bases, and 9 bases lay between the germline ends. From germline, CDR1 is ENHRY and CDR2 SYGVKD. In DNA form, the CDR3 reads TGTGCCATCAGTGTTGAGGGGGATTCACCCCTCCACTTT. Protein sequence: CAISVEGDSPLHF.

This clonotype was seen repeatedly, ten times or more. This sequence joins TRBV5-1 and TRBJ1-1; D is unclear. The V gene's germline CDR1 is SGHRS and CDR2 YFSETQ. CDR3 length: 15 amino acids. Trimming stripped 2 bases from V and 1 base from J, with 12 bases between. This CDR3 is CASSFEVGWNTEAFF. DNA of the CDR3: TGCGCCAGCAGCTTCGAGGTAGGTTGGAACACTGAAGCTTTCTTT.

Ten or more counts support this clonotype. V usage is TRBV5-7 and J usage is TRBJ1-1, with TRBD1 matching over 7 bases. TRBV5-7 is noted as an ORF with a role that remains uncertain. CDR3 length: 16 amino acids. V trimming: 5 bases; J trimming: 4 bases; junction bases outside the gene matches: 14. CDR3 in amino acids: CASRDRRQGLGTEAFF. In DNA form, the CDR3 reads TGTGCCAGCAGAGACCGGAGACAGGGCTTGGGCACTGAAGCTTTCTTT.

In its sample, this clonotype was seen many times. The rearrangement joins TRBV13 to TRBJ2-3; D is possibly TRBD2 (6 bases). V lost 5 bases and J lost 2, with 14 bases in between. CDR3 size: 15 residues. Germline assignment: CDR1 PRHDT and CDR2 FYEKMQ (reference sequence). Here the CDR3 reads CASSLRDSITDTQYF. CDR3 nucleotides: TGTGCCAGCAGCCTACGGGACTCGATCACAGATACGCAGTATTTT.

This clonotype was seen repeatedly, ten times or more. The V and J genes are TRBV27 and TRBJ2-7; D assignment may be TRBD1 or TRBD2 (7 bases each). Germline V CDR1 and CDR2: MNHEY, SMNVEV (reference sequence). V was clipped by 6 bases and J by 1 base, with 13 bases between them. The CDR3 is 14 residues long. The DNA for the CDR3 is TGTGCCAGCAGCAGGGGGGGGCTTTCCTACGAGCAGTACTTC. This codes for CASSRGGLSYEQYF.

This clonotype turned up a few times. This chain connects TRBV2 to TRBJ2-6; D is ambiguous. The germline V gene has CDR1 SNHLY and CDR2 FYNNEI. The CDR3 runs to 17 residues. V lost 3 bases and J 0 bases, leaving 12 bases between the germline ends. The CDR3 coding sequence is TGTGCCAGCAGTGACGCAGGTGATAGCTCTGGGGCCAACGTCCTGACTTTC. This encodes CASSDAGDSSGANVLTF. Full variable domain (rest looked up from reference TRBV2 and TRBJ2-6): EPEVTQTPSHQVTQMGQEVILRCVPISNHLYFYWYRQILGQKVEFLVSFYNNEISEKSEIFDDQFSVERPDGSNFTLKIRSTKLEDSAMYFCASSDAGDSSGANVLTFGAGSRLTVL.

This clonotype was found a few times. The V and J genes are TRBV20-1 and TRBJ2-3, with D perhaps matching TRBD1 or TRBD2 (5 bases each). The length of the CDR3 is 16 residues. Germline values: CDR1 DFQATT, CDR2 SNEGSKA (reference sequence). V was shortened by 6 bases and J by 4 bases, with 23 bases between the two germline ends. The CDR3 sequence: CSALLFVGPRADTQYF. The CDR3 DNA sequence: TGCAGTGCACTCCTGTTCGTGGGACCGCGTGCAGATACGCAGTATTTT.

This clonotype appeared many times. This chain uses TRBV12-3 or TRBV12-4 with TRBJ2-5; 7 nucleotides agree with TRBD1. V gave up 5 bases and J gave up 5 bases; unmatched junction bases: 11. The length of the CDR3 is 15 residues. As DNA, the CDR3 is TGTGCCAGCAGTATATGGGACAGAGTGAGGGAGACCCAGTACTTC. Protein product: CASSIWDRVRETQYF.

DNA of the CDR3: TGTGCCACCAGTGATTACCGACTAGCGGGGTACAATGAGCAGTTCTTC. The encoded protein is CATSDYRLAGYNEQFF. The genes are TRBV24-1 and TRBJ2-1; TRBD2 aligns across 11 bases. Germline CDR1 KGHDR, CDR2 SFDVKD. This CDR3 comprises 16 residues. With 2 bases clipped from V and 4 bases from J, the junction kept 3 bases outside the gene matches.

This clonotype was recorded at least ten times. The chain combines TRBV20-1 with TRBJ2-7, with 7 positions matching TRBD2. CDR3 size: 15 residues. V lost 5 bases, J lost 0 bases, and 10 bases stayed unmatched. Germline V gives CDR1 DFQATT, CDR2 SNEGSKA (reference sequence). The CDR3 reads CSAPRASGSSYEQYF. CDR3 DNA: TGCAGTGCTCCCCGTGCTAGCGGTAGCTCCTACGAGCAGTACTTC.

This clonotype has a count of ten or more. The J gene is TRBJ2-5, the V gene TRBV4-1, with TRBD2 identical over 8 bases. The CDR3 spans 15 residues. Losses at the gene ends were 7 bases for V and 5 bases for J; bases not matched to a gene: 12. In germline, CDR1 is MGHRA, CDR2 YSYEKL. The CDR3 region has the DNA TGCGCCAGCACCTCTGAGATTAGCGGGATGGAGACCCAGTACTTC. Translating it yields CASTSEISGMETQYF.

This clonotype was seen many times. The rearrangement joins TRBV7-8 to TRBJ2-3; no clear D. The CDR3 consists of 12 residues. V lost 8 bases and J lost 2, with 8 bases in between. Germline V lookup: CDR1 SGHVS, CDR2 FQNEAQ. CDR3 nucleotides: TGTGCCAGCGGGTCGATCACAGATACGCAGTATTTT. Translated: CASGSITDTQYF. The full variable domain, completed using reference TRBV7-8 and TRBJ2-3, is GAGVSQSPRYKVAKRGQDVALRCDPISGHVSLFWYQQALGQGPEFLTYFQNEAQLDKSGLPSDRFFAERPEGSVSTLKIQRTQQEDSAVYLCASGSITDTQYFGPGTRLTVL.

This clonotype was picked up many times. The chain carries TRBV5-1 and TRBJ1-1; no reliable D call. The germline gives CDR1 SGHRS, CDR2 YFSETQ. With 4 bases removed from V and 4 bases from J, the gap between germline ends came to 14 bases. The CDR3 covers 14 residues. The CDR3: CASSISEGSTEAFF. CDR3 bases: TGCGCCAGCAGCATATCAGAGGGAAGCACTGAAGCTTTCTTT.

For this clonotype: An end of the junction differs from the germline gene, which may be a read error. The rearrangement uses TRBV7-3 and TRBJ2-3; weak D call: TRBD2 (5 bases). The CDR3 is 13 residues long. Germline V gives CDR1 SGHTA, CDR2 FQGTGA. In DNA, the CDR3 is TGTGCCAGCAGCTTGGGGAGCACAGATACGCGGTATTTT. Translation gives CASSLGSTDTRYF.

This clonotype was found many times. The chain uses TRBV27 and TRBJ1-4; D perhaps matches TRBD1 (5 bases). CDR1 is MNHEY, CDR2 SMNVEV, per germline (reference sequence). V was trimmed by 6 bases and J by 5 bases, leaving 13 bases between them. This CDR3 has 14 amino acids. The CDR3 DNA is TGTGCCAGCAGACCCTTAGGGGAAAATGAAAAACTGTTTTTT. The encoded protein is CASRPLGENEKLFF. The variable domain in full, completed from reference TRBV27 and TRBJ1-4, reads EAQVTQNPRYLITVTGKKLTVTCSQNMNHEYMSWYRQDPGLGLRQIYYSMNVEVTDKGDVPEGYKVSRKEKRNFPLILESPSPNQTSLYFCASRPLGENEKLFFGSGTQLSVL.

In its sample, this clonotype was seen many times. The chain carries TRBV6-1 and TRBJ2-1, with 7 bases matching TRBD2. V was pared by 2 bases and J by 3 bases, with 7 bases of the junction left unmatched. Germline assignment: CDR1 MNHNS and CDR2 SASEGT. This CDR3 has 16 amino acids. The CDR3 sequence: CASSELRSGIYNEQFF. CDR3 in DNA: TGTGCCAGCAGTGAATTGAGAAGCGGGATCTACAATGAGCAGTTCTTC.

This clonotype occurred a few times. The chain is built from TRBV20-1 and TRBJ2-7, with D possibly matching TRBD2 (6 bases). Germline CDR1 DFQATT, CDR2 SNEGSKA (reference sequence). This CDR3 has 13 amino acids. V shed 1 base and J shed 4 bases, with 11 bases lying between them. The CDR3 nucleotides read TGCAGTGCTAGAGGGGGCGGGATATACGAGCAGTACGTC. It codes for CSARGGGIYEQYV.

This clonotype was observed at least ten times. The chain employs TRBV7-9 and TRBJ2-6; perhaps TRBD2 as D (5 bases). CDR1 is SEHNR, CDR2 FQNEAQ, per germline (reference sequence). The germline V and J ends were trimmed by 5 bases and 0 bases, with 11 bases remaining between them. This CDR3 has 16 residues. The CDR3 loop is CASSPREPSGANVLTF. The CDR3 DNA sequence: TGTGCCAGCAGCCCCCGGGAACCCTCTGGGGCCAACGTCCTGACTTTC.

This clonotype was counted ten times or more. The chain has TRBV3-1 and TRBJ1-2; 12 bases are a match to TRBD1. The V gene end was trimmed by 4 bases and the J gene end by 2 bases; junction bases not matched to a gene: 5. The germline gives CDR1 LGHDT, CDR2 YNNKEL (reference sequence). The CDR3 runs 16 residues. The CDR3 loop is CASSLPGQGANYGYTF. The CDR3 DNA reads as TGTGCCAGCAGCCTTCCGGGACAGGGGGCCAACTATGGCTACACCTTC.

This clonotype was found many times. This rearrangement joins TRBV12-5 to TRBJ2-1; 14 bases match TRBD2. Germline V gene sequence: CDR1 LGHNT, CDR2 FRNRAP. The CDR3 runs 24 residues. The V gene end was trimmed by 1 base and the J gene end by 2 bases; junction bases not matched to a gene: 22. The CDR3 spells CASGLALPGLAGAKRRDPYNEQFF. In nucleotides, the CDR3 is TGTGCTAGTGGTTTGGCCCTCCCGGGACTAGCGGGAGCTAAAAGAAGAGACCCCTACAATGAGCAGTTCTTC.

This clonotype was observed at least ten times. V usage is TRBV2 and J usage is TRBJ2-1, with D unresolved. Germline CDR1 reads SNHLY; CDR2 reads FYNNEI. V was shortened by 6 bases and J by 1 base, with 7 bases between the two germline ends. This CDR3 is built from 13 residues. The CDR3 region has the DNA TGTGCCAGCAGAGTCAGTTCCTACAATGAGCAGTTCTTC. Translating it yields CASRVSSYNEQFF.

The chain combines TRBV6-1 with TRBJ2-2; the D is unclear. Trimming took 7 bases from V and 0 from J, leaving 6 bases between them. From germline, CDR1 is MNHNS and CDR2 SASEGT. This CDR3 is built from 13 residues. The CDR3 nucleotides read TGTGCCAGCACAGCGCCGAACACCGGGGAGCTGTTTTTT. Amino acids: CASTAPNTGELFF.

With regard to this clonotype: Just one base apart from a much larger clone, this may be a read error. This chain joins TRBV29-1 and TRBJ2-5; 10 bases match TRBD2. After removal of 3 bases from V and 5 bases from J, the junction contained 9 bases not matched to a gene. Germline CDR1 is SQVTM and CDR2 is ANQGSEA. The CDR3 sequence is 15 residues long. The CDR3 region is CSVDGPSGRGETQYF. In DNA, the CDR3 is TGCAGCGTTGATGGACCTAGCGGGAGAGGTGAGACCCAGTACTTC.

The chain links TRBV18 to TRBJ2-3; no clear D gene. The CDR3 consists of 14 residues. V was clipped by 3 bases and J by 1 base, with 8 bases between them. Germline values: CDR1 KGHSH, CDR2 LQKENI. The DNA for the CDR3 is TGTGCCAGCTCACCTAGCATTGGCACAGATACGCAGTATTTT. Its translation is CASSPSIGTDTQYF.

V and J are TRBV19 and TRBJ1-1; possible D gene TRBD1, 5 bases. Germline V CDR1 and CDR2: LNHDA, SQIVND (reference sequence). V gave up 6 bases and J gave up 0 bases, with 17 bases separating them. The CDR3 covers 16 residues. The CDR3 is CASSSERGNLNTEAFF. The CDR3 bases are TGTGCCAGTAGCTCAGAGAGGGGAAACTTGAACACTGAAGCTTTCTTT.